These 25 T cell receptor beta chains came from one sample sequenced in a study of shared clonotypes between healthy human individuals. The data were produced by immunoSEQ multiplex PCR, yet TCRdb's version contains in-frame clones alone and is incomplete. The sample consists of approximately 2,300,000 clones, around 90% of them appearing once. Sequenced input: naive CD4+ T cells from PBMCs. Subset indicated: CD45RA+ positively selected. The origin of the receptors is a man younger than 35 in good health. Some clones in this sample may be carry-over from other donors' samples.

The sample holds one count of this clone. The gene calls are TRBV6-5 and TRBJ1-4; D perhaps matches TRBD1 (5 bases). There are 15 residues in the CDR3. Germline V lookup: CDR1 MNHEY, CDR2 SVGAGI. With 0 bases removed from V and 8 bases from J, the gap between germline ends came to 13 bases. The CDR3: CASSYSGREGEKLFF. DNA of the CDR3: TGTGCCAGCAGTTACTCGGGCAGGGAAGGAGAAAAACTGTTTTTT.

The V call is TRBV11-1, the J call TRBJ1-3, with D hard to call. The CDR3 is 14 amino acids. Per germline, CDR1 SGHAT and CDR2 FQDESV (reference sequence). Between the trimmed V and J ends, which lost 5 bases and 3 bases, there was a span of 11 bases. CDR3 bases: TGTGCCAGCAGCCGCGCCGGGGATGGAAACACCATATATTTT. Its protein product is CASSRAGDGNTIYF.

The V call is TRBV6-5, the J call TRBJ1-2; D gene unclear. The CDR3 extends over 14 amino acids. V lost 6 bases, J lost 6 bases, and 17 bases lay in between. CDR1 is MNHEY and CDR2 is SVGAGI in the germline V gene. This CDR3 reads CASSLRGPENGYTF. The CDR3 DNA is TGTGCCAGCAGCCTCCGAGGACCTGAAAATGGCTACACCTTC.

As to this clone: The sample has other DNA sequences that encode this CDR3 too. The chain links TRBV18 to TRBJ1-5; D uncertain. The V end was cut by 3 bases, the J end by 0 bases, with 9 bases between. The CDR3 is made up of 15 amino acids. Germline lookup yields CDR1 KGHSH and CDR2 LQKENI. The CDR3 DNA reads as TGTGCCAGCTCACCTCCCTCCAATAGCAATCAGCCCCAGCATTTT. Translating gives CASSPPSNSNQPQHF.

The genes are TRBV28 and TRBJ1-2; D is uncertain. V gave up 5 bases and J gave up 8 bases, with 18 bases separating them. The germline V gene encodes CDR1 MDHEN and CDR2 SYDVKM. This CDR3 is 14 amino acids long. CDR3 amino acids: CASSTTLAPGGYTF. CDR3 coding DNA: TGTGCCAGCAGTACAACCCTGGCCCCGGGGGGCTACACCTTC.

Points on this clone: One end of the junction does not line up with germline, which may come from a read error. This chain's CDR3 is CASRRRGQTGNTIYF. DNA of the CDR3: TGTGCCAGCAGACGACGGGGGCAGACTGGGAACACCATATATTTT. The chain carries TRBV28 and TRBJ1-3; D may be TRBD1 (6 bases). Germline CDR1 reads MDHEN; CDR2 reads SYDVKM. The CDR3 totals 15 residues.

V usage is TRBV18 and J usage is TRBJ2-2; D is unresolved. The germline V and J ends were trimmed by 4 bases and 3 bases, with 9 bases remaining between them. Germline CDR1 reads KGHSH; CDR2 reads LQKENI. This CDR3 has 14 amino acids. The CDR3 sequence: CASSQPQYTGELFF. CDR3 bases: TGTGCCAGCTCACAGCCCCAATACACCGGGGAGCTGTTTTTT.

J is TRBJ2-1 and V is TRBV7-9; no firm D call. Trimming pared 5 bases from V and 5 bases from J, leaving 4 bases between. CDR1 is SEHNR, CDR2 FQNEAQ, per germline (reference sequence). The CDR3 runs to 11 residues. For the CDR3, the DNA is TGTGCCAGCAGCGGCAACAATGAGCAGTTCTTC. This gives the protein CASSGNNEQFF.

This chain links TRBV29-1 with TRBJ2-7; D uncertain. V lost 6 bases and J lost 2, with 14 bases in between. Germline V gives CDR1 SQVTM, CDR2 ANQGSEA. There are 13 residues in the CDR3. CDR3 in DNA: TGCAGCGTAATAGCCGCCCAACCCTACGAGCAGTACTTC. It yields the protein CSVIAAQPYEQYF.

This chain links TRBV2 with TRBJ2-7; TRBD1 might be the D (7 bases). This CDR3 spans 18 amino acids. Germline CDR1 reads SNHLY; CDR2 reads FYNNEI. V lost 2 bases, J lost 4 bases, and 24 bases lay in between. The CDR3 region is CASSEFVRGGARGYEQYF. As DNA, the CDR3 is TGTGCCAGCAGTGAATTTGTCCGCGGCGGGGCCAGGGGGTACGAGCAGTACTTC.

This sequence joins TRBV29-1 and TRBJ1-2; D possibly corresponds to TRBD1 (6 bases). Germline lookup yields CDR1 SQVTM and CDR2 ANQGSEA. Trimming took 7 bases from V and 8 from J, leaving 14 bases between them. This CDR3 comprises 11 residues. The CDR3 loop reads CSADAGAGYTF. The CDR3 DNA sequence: TGCAGCGCAGATGCGGGGGCCGGCTACACCTTC.

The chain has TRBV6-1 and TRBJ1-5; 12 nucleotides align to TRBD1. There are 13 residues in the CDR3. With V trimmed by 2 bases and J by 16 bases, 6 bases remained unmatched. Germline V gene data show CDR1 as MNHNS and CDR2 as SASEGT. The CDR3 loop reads CASSERDRGRPHF. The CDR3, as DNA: TGTGCCAGCAGTGAAAGGGACAGGGGGCGCCCACATTTT.

As DNA, the CDR3 is TGCGCCAGCAGCTTGGGGCATGTGTCCTACAATGAGCAGTTCTTC. Its protein product is CASSLGHVSYNEQFF. J is TRBJ2-1 and V is TRBV5-1, with D unclear. The CDR3 sequence is 15 residues long. V was trimmed by 0 bases and J by 1 base, leaving 8 bases between them. Per germline, CDR1 SGHRS and CDR2 YFSETQ.

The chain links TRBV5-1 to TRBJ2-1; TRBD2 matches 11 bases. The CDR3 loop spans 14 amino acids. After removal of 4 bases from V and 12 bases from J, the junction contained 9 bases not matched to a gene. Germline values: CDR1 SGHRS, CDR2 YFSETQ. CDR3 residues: CASSPRLAGGGQFF. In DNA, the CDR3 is TGCGCCAGCAGCCCTCGCCTAGCGGGAGGAGGGCAGTTCTTC.

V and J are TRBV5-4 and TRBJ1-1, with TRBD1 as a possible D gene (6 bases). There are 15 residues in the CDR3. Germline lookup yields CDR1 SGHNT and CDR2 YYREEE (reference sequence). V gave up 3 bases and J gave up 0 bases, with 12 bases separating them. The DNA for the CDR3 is TGTGCCAGCAGCTCTGGGGGACATTTGAACACTGAAGCTTTCTTT. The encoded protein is CASSSGGHLNTEAFF.

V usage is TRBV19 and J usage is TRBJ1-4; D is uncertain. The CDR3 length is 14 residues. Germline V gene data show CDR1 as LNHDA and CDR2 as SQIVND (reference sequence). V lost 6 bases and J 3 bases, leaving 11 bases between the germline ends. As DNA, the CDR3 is TGTGCCAGTAGGGTTCGGGCCTCTAATGAAAAACTGTTTTTT. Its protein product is CASRVRASNEKLFF.

The CDR3 loop reads CASSSLSITYEQYF. CDR3 DNA: TGTGCCAGCAGCTCCCTAAGCATAACCTACGAGCAGTACTTC. V is TRBV28 and J is TRBJ2-7; D not certain. This CDR3 region has 14 residues. CDR1 MDHEN and CDR2 SYDVKM come from the germline V gene. V was cut by 6 bases and J by 2 bases, with 14 bases left in between.

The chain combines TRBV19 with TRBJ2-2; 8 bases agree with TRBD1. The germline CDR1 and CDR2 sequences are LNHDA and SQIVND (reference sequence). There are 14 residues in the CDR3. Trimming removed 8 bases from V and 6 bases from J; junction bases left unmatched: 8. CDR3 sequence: CASSGQGWAGELFF. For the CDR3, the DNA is TGTGCCAGTTCCGGACAGGGCTGGGCCGGGGAGCTGTTTTTT.

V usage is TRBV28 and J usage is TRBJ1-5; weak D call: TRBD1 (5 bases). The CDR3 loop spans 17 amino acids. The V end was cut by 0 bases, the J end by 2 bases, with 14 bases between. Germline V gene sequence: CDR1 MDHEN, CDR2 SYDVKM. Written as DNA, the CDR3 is TGTGCCAGCAGTTTATGGGTCGGGGGAACGGGCAATCAGCCCCAGCATTTT. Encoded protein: CASSLWVGGTGNQPQHF.

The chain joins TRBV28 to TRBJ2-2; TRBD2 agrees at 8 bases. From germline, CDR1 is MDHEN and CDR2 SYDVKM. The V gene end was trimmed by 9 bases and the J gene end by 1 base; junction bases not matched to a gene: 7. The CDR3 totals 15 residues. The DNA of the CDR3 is TGTGCCAGTATCACGGGGGGGCAGAACACCGGGGAGCTGTTTTTT. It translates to CASITGGQNTGELFF.

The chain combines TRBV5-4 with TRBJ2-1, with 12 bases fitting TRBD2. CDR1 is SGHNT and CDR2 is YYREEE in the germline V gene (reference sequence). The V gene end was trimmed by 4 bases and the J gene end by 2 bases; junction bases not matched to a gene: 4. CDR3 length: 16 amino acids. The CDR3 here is CASSSGLAGTYNEQFF. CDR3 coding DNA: TGTGCCAGCAGCAGTGGACTAGCGGGGACCTACAATGAGCAGTTCTTC.

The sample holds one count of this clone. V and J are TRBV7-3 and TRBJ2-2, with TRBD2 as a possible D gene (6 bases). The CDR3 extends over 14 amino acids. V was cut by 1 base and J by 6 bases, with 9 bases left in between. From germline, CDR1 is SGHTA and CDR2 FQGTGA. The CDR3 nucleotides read TGTGCCAGCAGCTTAAAAGGGACTGCCGGGGAGCTGTTTTTT. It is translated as CASSLKGTAGELFF.

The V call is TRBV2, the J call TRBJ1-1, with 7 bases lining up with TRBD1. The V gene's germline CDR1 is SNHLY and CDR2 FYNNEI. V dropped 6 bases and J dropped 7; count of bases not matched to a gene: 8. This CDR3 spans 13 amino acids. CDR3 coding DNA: TGTGCCAGCAGCCCTCAGGGACAGAATGAAGCTTTCTTT. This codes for CASSPQGQNEAFF.

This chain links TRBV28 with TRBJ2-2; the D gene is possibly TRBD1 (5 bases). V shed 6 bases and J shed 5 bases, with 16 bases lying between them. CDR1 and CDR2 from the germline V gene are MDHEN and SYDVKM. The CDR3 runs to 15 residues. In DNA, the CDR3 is TGTGCCAGCAGACCACTGGGGCTTCGGACCGGGGAGCTGTTTTTT. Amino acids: CASRPLGLRTGELFF.

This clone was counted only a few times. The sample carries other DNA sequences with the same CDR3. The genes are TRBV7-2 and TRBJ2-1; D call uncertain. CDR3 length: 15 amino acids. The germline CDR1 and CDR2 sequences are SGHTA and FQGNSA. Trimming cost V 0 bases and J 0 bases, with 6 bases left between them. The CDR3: CASSLAGSSYNEQFF. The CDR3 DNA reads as TGTGCCAGCAGCTTAGCGGGAAGCTCCTACAATGAGCAGTTCTTC.